This paragraph covers one T cell receptor (beta chain) sequence. The antigen is undetermined. Making use of molecular barcodes, quantitative 5'-RACE generated TCR beta libraries. TCRdb re-derived calls from the 5' RACE reads in MiXCR, one entry per CDR3 protein. The profile shows about 240,000 distinct CDR3 sequences, roughly 8.6% of them singletons. This entry belongs to a study of CD8 T cells in ankylosing spondylitis. Study outcomes and limitations: Before this, some motif variants had been reported in reactive arthritis synovial fluid and blood.

The length of the CDR3 is 18 residues. J gave up 0 bases and V 6 bases, and 11 bases lay outside the gene matches. Germline loops: CDR1 MNHNS, CDR2 SASEGT. The chain has TRBV6-1 and TRBJ1-3; 10 bases are shared with TRBD1. Sequencing was performed on blood, either unsorted or a sorted T cell fraction (not recorded which). The sequence derives from a male donor with ankylosing spondylitis or in good health (not recorded which). The DNA for the CDR3 is TGTGCCAGCAGGCAGACAGGGGGCAAAGAGGGCTCTGGAAACACCATATATTTT. It specifies CASRQTGGKEGSGNTIYF.